These 2 T cell receptor beta chains came from one sample sequenced in a study of human T cells and chemical hapten exposure. Time point described: patch test 3, about 24 weeks after DPC sensitization. Treatment indicated: therapeutic diphenylcyclopropenone sensitization with weekly scalp DPC. TCRdb ran MiXCR on the RACE reads and lists one entry per CDR3 protein. Of roughly 90,000 distinct CDR3 sequences listed, about 11% are singletons. The source material was whole blood, sampled in connection with sensitization to the hapten diphenylcyclopropenone (DPC). These receptors originate from a woman aged 30 to 39 with alopecia areata. Some clones in this sample may be carry-over from other donors' samples.

This clonotype was detected only once. The DNA for the CDR3 is TGTGCCACCGATTACACAGCAGATACGCAGTATTTT. Its translation: CATDYTADTQYF. The chain combines TRBV7-2 with TRBJ2-3; D is uncertain. Trimming took 10 bases from V and 4 from J, leaving 12 bases between them. This CDR3 has 12 residues. CDR1 and CDR2 from the germline V gene are SGHTA and FQGNSA.

This clonotype was seen more than once but under ten times. The chain has TRBV28 and TRBJ1-5; 7 bases match TRBD1. The junction had 7 bases not matched to a gene; V was cut back by 5 bases and J by 6 bases. The CDR3 sequence is 14 residues long. Per the germline V gene, CDR1 is MDHEN and CDR2 is SYDVKM. The CDR3: CASSVGGAGQPQHF. For the CDR3, the DNA is TGTGCCAGCAGTGTAGGGGGCGCAGGTCAGCCCCAGCATTTT.